This TCR beta chain was observed in a study of shared clonotypes between healthy human individuals. Study context: For every donor, three CD4 naive, three CD4 memory, two CD8 naive and one CD8 memory plates were used.

Study findings and constraints: A reduction in generation probabilities was seen for non-shared clonotypes relative to those shared by all four donors. Naive subsets usually exceeded memory subsets in estimated richness.

The V segment lost 4 bases and the J segment 5 bases; nucleotides outside the gene matches: 10. CDR3 length: 16 residues. The germline V gene encodes CDR1 SGHDT and CDR2 YYEEEE. Division of CD4+ cells produced a CD45RA+ naive subset and a CD45RA-negative memory subset. Worth noting for this clone: The target antigen is unknown.

Assay used: immunoSEQ multiplex PCR; TCRdb lists only in-frame clones, some missing. The sample has approximately 940,000 clones, less than 85% seen once; the top ten hold around 1.4%. The sequencing sample was made of memory CD4+ T cells sorted from blood. Subset reported: CD45RA-negative fraction. V is TRBV5-6 and J is TRBJ2-2; TRBD2 agrees at 8 bases. This TCR derives from a man aged 18 to 29 in good health. This chain's CDR3 is CASSRRAGGRTGELFF. The CDR3 DNA is TGTGCCAGCAGCCGCCGTGCGGGAGGTAGGACCGGGGAGCTGTTTTTT.